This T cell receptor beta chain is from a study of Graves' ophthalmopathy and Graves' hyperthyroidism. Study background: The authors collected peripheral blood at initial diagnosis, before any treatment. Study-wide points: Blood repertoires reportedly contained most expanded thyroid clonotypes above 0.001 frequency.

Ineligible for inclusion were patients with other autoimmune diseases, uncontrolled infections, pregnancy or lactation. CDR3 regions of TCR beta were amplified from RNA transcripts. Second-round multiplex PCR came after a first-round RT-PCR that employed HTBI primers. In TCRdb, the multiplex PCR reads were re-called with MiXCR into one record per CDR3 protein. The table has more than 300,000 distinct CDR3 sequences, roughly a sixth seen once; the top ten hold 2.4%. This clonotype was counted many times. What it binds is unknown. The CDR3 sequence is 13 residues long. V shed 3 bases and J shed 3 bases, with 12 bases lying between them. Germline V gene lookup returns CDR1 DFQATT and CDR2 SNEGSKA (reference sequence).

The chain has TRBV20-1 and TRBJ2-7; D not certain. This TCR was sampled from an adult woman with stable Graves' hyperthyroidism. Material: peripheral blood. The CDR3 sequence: CSARKVLGYEQYF. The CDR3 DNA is TGCAGTGCTAGGAAGGTCTTGGGCTACGAGCAGTACTTC.